Listed below are T cell receptor beta chains from one sample, sequenced in a study of CD8+ T cells in alopecia areata. Data came from immunoSEQ multiplex PCR; TCRdb stores just in-frame clones and leaves some out. The table includes 95,000 to 120,000 clones, around three fifths detected once. The input for sequencing was CD4+ T cells sorted from blood, taken at week 24, from a patient treated with tofacitinib. All receptors come from a human donor with alopecia areata. Each CDR3 is given with its conserved first and last residue. The D gene is left open where the match is weak. A row's size may be missing; if present it is once, few, many or a size class.

D,J,size,V,DNA,CDR3
.,TRBJ2-4,.,TRBV7-2,TGTGCCAGCAGCTTAGTACCGAGGGCCCTAACGCTTGGAAACATTCAGTACTTC,CASSLVPRALTLGNIQYF
.,TRBJ1-4,.,TRBV7-9,TGTGCCAGCAGCTTAATGGGAACAGTCAATGAAAAACTGTTTTTT,CASSLMGTVNEKLFF
.,TRBJ1-4,.,TRBV10-3,TGTGCCATCAGTGATGGGACCGGTGAAAAACTGTTTTTT,CAISDGTGEKLFF
.,TRBJ1-1,few,TRBV18,TGTGCCAGCTCCCAGGGGACCTTGAACACTGAAGCTTTCTTT,CASSQGTLNTEAFF
TRBD1,TRBJ2-7,few,TRBV18,TGTGCCAGCTCACCCCGGGACAGGGCCTACGAGCAGTACTTC,CASSPRDRAYEQYF
TRBD1,TRBJ1-2,few,TRBV5-6,TGTGCCAGCAGCTTGGGGACAGGGAAATCGGGAGGCTACACCTTC,CASSLGTGKSGGYTF
.,TRBJ2-5,few,TRBV5-1,TGCGCCAGCAGCCCGGACAGAACCGGAGGGGAGACCCAGTACTTC,CASSPDRTGGETQYF
TRBD1,TRBJ1-2,.,TRBV4-1,TGCGCCAGCAAGGAGGCTCCGGGACAGGGTTTATATGGCTACACCTTC,CASKEAPGQGLYGYTF
.,TRBJ1-1,.,TRBV30,TGTGCCTGGACCCTGGGGTTTGCGGGGACTGAAGCTTTCTTT,CAWTLGFAGTEAFF
.,TRBJ2-1,few,TRBV29-1,TGCAGCTTCAGGGGGCGGGGGACTTACAATGAGCAGTTCTTC,CSFRGRGTYNEQFF
TRBD2,TRBJ2-1,.,TRBV4-3,TGCGCCAGCAGCCCTCGCCCCCAGGGCGGGGGGAATGAGCAGTTCTTC,CASSPRPQGGGNEQFF
TRBD1,TRBJ2-7,.,TRBV10-3,TGTGCCATCAGTGAGATATTGACAGGGGACGGGCAGTACTTC,CAISEILTGDGQYF
TRBD2,TRBJ2-7,few,TRBV9,TGTGCCAGCAGCATACGGGGGGGCCCGGGCGAGCAGTACTTC,CASSIRGGPGEQYF
TRBD1,TRBJ1-2,few,TRBV5-1,TGCGCCAGCAGTTGGACAGGGAACTATGGCTACACCTTC,CASSWTGNYGYTF
.,TRBJ2-7,.,TRBV30,TGTGCCTGGGCCAGGGTTTACGAGCAGTACTTC,CAWARVYEQYF
.,TRBJ1-2,.,TRBV4-1,TGCGCCAGCAGCCAAGATGACCACGCGGGATATGGCTACACCTTC,CASSQDDHAGYGYTF
.,TRBJ1-4,.,TRBV7-9,TGTGCCAGCAGCGGACGGGAGCCCGAAAAACTGTTTTTT,CASSGREPEKLFF
.,TRBJ1-1,.,TRBV2,TGTGCCAGCGTCCTCGGCCTGGTGGGCAACACTGAAGCTTTCTTT,CASVLGLVGNTEAFF
TRBD1,TRBJ1-6,few,TRBV27,TGTGCCAGCAGGGACAGGGGGATAGAGGCCCTCCACTTT,CASRDRGIEALHF
.,TRBJ2-2,.,TRBV30,TGTGCCTGGAGTGCCTACGGTGGGTTCGGGACCGGGGAGCTGTTTTTT,CAWSAYGGFGTGELFF
.,TRBJ2-5,.,TRBV7-8,TGTGCCAGCAGCTTAGTCTTCCAAGAGACCCAGTACTTC,CASSLVFQETQYF
TRBD1,TRBJ1-3,many,TRBV4-3,TGCGCCAGCAGCCAAGAATCTGGGACAGGGAGAAACACCATATATTTT,CASSQESGTGRNTIYF